The clone carrying this T cell receptor beta chain showed up just a few times. Its antigen is still unknown. These data are taken from a study of vaccination effects on CD4 cells after COVID-19. Trimming removed 8 bases from V and 4 bases from J, with 14 bases in between. The CDR3 is 12 residues long. Germline CDR1 GTSNPN, CDR2 SVGIG (reference sequence). Before sequencing took place, the ViraFEST assay used viral peptide pools to expand antigen-specific CD4+ T cells. Cultured cells yielded isolated CD4+ T cells after around 10 days. Profiling relied on immunoSEQ multiplex PCR, and the TCRdb table lists in-frame clones only, not all of them. Of tens of thousands of clones listed, approximately 70% are singletons.

The material was CD4+ T cells from PBMCs cultured with HCoV-229E spike peptides, obtained before COVID-19 vaccination. The chain recombines TRBV30 with TRBJ1-2; D may be TRBD1 (5 bases). The receptor was isolated from a human donor who received a COVID-19 vaccine. The CDR3 nucleotides read TGTGCCGGACATGAAGGTAGCTATGGCTACACCTTC. Protein: CAGHEGSYGYTF. The full variable domain, with the rest looked up from reference TRBV30 and TRBJ1-2, is SQTIHQWPATLVQPVGSPLSLECTVEGTSNPNLYWYRQAAGRGLQLLFYSVGIGQISSEVPQNLSASRPQDRQFILSSKKLLLSDSGFYLCAGHEGSYGYTFGSGTRLTVV.